This TCR beta chain stems from a study of shared T cell receptors in the human thymus. Assay: immunoSEQ multiplex PCR; the TCRdb copy retains only in-frame clones and omits some. This sample has about 730,000 clones; 80% to 90% occur once, and the top ten carry over 0.008%. Trimming removed 6 bases from V and 2 bases from J, with 10 bases in between. This CDR3 is built from 13 residues. CDR1 and CDR2 from the germline V gene are LNHDA and SQIVND (reference sequence). These data are also associated with another study on human thymus T cells. Turning to that study: Thymus was obtained from resections taken during corrective heart surgery. Gene usage for V and J segments appeared biased in thymic and blood repertoires. The related literature has documented a marked overlap of thymic repertoires among unrelated individuals.

The sequencing sample was made of thymocytes. The chain joins TRBV19 to TRBJ1-2; D might be TRBD1 (6 bases). The sequence came from a girl under three years old with a congenital heart defect. CDR3 coding DNA: TGTGCCAGTAGGAAGGGGGGGAACTATGGCTACACCTTC. Protein: CASRKGGNYGYTF.